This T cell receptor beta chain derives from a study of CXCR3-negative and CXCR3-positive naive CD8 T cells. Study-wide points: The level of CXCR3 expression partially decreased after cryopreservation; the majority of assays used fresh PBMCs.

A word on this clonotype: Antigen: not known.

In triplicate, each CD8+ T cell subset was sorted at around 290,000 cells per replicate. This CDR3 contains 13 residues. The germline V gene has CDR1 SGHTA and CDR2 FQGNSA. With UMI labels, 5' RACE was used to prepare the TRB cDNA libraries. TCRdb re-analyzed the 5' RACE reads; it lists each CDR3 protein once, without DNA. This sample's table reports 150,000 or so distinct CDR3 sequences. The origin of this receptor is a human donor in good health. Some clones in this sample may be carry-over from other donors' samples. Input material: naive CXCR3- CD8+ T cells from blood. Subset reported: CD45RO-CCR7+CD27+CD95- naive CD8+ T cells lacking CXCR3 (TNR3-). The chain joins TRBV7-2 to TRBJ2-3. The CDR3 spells CASSLDRADTQYF.